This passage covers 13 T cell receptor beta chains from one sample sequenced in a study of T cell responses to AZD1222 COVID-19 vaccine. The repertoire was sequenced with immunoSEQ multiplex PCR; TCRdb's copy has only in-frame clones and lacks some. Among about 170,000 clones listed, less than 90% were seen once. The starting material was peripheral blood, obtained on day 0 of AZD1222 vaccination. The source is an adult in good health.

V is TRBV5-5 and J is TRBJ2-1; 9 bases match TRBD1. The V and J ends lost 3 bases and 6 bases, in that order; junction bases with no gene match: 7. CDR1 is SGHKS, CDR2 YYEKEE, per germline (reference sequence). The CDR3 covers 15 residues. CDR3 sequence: CASSWGTGRRNEQFF. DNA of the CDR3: TGTGCCAGCAGCTGGGGGACAGGGCGTCGCAATGAGCAGTTCTTC. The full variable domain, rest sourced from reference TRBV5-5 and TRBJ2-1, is DAGVTQSPTHLIKTRGQQVTLRCSPISGHKSVSWYQQVLGQGPQFIFQYYEKEERGRGNFPDRFSARQFPNYSSELNVNALLLGDSALYLCASSWGTGRRNEQFFGPGTRLTVL.

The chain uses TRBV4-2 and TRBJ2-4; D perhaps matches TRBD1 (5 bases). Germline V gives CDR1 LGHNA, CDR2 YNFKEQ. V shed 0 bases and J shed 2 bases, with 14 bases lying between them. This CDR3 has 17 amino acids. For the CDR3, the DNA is TGTGCCAGCAGCCAAGAACAAGGGGCTGCAACCAAAAACATTCAGTACTTC. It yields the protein CASSQEQGAATKNIQYF.

CDR3 nucleotide sequence: TGTGCCAGCAGGCAGGGGATCTGGGGCTACACCTTC. Its protein is CASRQGIWGYTF. This rearrangement joins TRBV6-6 to TRBJ1-2; possible D gene TRBD1, 6 bases. The V and J ends lost 6 bases and 8 bases respectively, with 13 bases between them. The V gene's germline CDR1 is MNHNY and CDR2 SVGAGI (reference sequence). The length of the CDR3 is 12 residues.

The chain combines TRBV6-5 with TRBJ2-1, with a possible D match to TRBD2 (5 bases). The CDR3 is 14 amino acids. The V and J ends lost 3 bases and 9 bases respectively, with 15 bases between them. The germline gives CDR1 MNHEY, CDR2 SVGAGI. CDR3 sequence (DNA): TGTGCCAGCAGTTATCCAGCGCGGGCGATTGAGCAGTTCTTC. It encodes CASSYPARAIEQFF.

The CDR3 region has the DNA TGTGCCAGCAGCCTACCGACAGATTCCTATGGCTACACCTTC. Residues: CASSLPTDSYGYTF. The rearrangement joins TRBV7-9 to TRBJ1-2; possible D gene TRBD1, 5 bases. CDR3 length: 14 amino acids. Trimming stripped 5 bases from V and 4 bases from J, with 14 bases between. Germline-derived CDR1 and CDR2 are SEHNR and FQNEAQ (reference sequence).

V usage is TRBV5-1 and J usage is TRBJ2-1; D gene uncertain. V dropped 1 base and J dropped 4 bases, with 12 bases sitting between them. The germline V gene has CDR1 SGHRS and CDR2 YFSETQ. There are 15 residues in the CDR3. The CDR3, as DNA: TGCGCCAGCAGCTTGTCCCACCCGTCGTACAATGAGCAGTTCTTC. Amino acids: CASSLSHPSYNEQFF.

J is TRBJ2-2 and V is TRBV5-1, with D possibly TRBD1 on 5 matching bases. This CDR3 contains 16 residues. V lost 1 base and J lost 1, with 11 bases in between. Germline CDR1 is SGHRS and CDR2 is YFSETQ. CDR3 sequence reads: CASSLMGQGNTGELFF. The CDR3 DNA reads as TGCGCCAGCAGCTTGATGGGGCAGGGGAACACCGGGGAGCTGTTTTTT.

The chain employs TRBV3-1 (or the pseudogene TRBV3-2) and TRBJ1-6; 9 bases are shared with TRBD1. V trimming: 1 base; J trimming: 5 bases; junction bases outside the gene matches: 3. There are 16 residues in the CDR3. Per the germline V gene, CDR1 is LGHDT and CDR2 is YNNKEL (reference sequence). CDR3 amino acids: CASSQVGQGNNSPLHF. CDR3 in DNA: TGTGCCAGCAGCCAAGTAGGACAGGGGAATAATTCACCCCTCCACTTT.

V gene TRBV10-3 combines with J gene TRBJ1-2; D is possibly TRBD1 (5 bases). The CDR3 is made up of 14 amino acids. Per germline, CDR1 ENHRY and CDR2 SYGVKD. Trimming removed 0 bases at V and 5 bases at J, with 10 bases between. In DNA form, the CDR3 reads TGTGCCATCAGTGAGTCGAAGCAGGGTTATGGCTACACCTTC. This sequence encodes CAISESKQGYGYTF.

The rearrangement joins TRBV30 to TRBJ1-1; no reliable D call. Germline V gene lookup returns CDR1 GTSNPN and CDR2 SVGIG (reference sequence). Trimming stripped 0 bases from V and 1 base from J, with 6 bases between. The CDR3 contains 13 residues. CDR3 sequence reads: CAWSVQQNTEAFF. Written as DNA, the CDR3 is TGTGCCTGGAGTGTGCAGCAGAACACTGAAGCTTTCTTT.

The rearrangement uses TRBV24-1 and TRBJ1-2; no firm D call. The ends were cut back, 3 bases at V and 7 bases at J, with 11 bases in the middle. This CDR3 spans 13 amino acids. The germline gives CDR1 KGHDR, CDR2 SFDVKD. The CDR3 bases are TGTGCCACCAGTGATGTAGACGGCGTTGGCTACACCTTC. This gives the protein CATSDVDGVGYTF.

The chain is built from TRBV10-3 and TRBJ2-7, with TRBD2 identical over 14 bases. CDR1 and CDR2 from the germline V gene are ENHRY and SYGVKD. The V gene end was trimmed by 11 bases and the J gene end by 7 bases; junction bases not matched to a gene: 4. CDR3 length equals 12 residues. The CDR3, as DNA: TGTGCCGCGGGGACTAGCGGGGGTGAGCAGTACTTC. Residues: CAAGTSGGEQYF.

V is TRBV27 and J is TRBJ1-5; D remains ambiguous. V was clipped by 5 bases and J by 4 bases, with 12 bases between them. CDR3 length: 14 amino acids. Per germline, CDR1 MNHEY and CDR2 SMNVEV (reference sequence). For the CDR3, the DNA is TGTGCCAGCAGTCTAACAGCGGGGAATCAGCCCCAGCATTTT. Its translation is CASSLTAGNQPQHF.